The clone carrying this T cell receptor (beta chain) was counted a few times. The sample is drawn from a study of cytomegalovirus exposure and HLA in healthy donors. At the level of the study: Earlier findings included roughly 120 million unique TCR beta sequences obtained from 150 million to 200 million T cells.

13 Jbeta primers and 60 Vbeta primers were used for the PCR. Libraries were prepared by immunoSEQ multiplex PCR; TCRdb keeps only in-frame clonotypes and omits some of them. The profile shows around 120,000 clones, more than 60% of them singletons. There are 16 residues in the CDR3. Germline values: CDR1 SGHAT, CDR2 FQNNGV. Trimming at V came to 5 bases and at J to 8 bases, leaving 15 bases not matched to a gene. The origin of this receptor is a man aged 25-45 years in good health and CMV-seronegative. The sequenced sample was PBMCs. This sequence joins TRBV11-2 and TRBJ1-1; 9 bases map to TRBD1. In DNA form, the CDR3 reads TGTGCCAGCAGCCTAGGTACAGGGGGCGGAAAGGGGGAAGCTTTCTTT. This translates into CASSLGTGGGKGEAFF.